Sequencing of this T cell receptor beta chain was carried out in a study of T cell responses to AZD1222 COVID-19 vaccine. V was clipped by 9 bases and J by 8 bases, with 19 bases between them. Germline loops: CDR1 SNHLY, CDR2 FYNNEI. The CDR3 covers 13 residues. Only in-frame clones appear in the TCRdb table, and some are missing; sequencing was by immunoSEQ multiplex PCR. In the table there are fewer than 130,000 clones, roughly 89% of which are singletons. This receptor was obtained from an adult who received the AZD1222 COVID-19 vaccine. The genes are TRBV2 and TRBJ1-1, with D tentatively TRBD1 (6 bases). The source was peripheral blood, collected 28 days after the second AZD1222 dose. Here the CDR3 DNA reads TGTGCCAGAGGGGGGGCAGGCACACTCGAAGCTTTCTTT. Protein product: CARGGAGTLEAFF.